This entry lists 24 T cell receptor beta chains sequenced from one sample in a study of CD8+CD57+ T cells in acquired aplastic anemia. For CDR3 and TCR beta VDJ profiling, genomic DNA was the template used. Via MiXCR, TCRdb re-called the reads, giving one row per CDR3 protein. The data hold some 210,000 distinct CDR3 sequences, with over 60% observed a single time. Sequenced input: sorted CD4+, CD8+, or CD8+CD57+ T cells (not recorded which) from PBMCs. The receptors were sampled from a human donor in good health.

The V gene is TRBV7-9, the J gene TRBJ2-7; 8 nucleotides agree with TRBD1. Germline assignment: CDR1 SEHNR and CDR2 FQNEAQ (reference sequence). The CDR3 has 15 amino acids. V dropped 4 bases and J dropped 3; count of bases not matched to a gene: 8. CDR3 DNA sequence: TGTGCCAGCAGCTCAATCGGACAGGGTTTCTACGAGCAGTACTTC. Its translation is CASSSIGQGFYEQYF.

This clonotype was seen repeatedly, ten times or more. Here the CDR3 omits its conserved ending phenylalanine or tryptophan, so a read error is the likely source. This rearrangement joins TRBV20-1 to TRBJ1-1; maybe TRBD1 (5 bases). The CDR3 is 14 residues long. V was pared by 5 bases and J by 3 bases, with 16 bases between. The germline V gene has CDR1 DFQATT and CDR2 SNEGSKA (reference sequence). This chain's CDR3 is CSAFRDRGHTEAFL. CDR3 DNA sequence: TGCAGTGCTTTCCGGGACCGGGGACACACTGAAGCTTTCCTT.

CDR3 amino acids: CASSGGTGVYLDEAFF. CDR3 DNA: TGTGCCAGCAGCGGCGGAACAGGGGTTTACCTGGACGAAGCTTTCTTT. V and J are TRBV3-1 and TRBJ1-1; 7 nucleotides line up with TRBD1. The V and J ends lost 5 bases and 8 bases, in that order; junction bases with no gene match: 17. Germline CDR1 LGHDT, CDR2 YNNKEL (reference sequence). The CDR3 sequence is 16 residues long.

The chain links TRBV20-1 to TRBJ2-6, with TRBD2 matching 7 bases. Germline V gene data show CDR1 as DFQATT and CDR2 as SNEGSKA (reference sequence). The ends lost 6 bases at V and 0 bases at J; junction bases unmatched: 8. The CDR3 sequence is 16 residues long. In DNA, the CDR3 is TGCAGTGCCCCTGGGGGGGAGATCTCTGGGGCCAACGTCCTGACTTTC. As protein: CSAPGGEISGANVLTF.

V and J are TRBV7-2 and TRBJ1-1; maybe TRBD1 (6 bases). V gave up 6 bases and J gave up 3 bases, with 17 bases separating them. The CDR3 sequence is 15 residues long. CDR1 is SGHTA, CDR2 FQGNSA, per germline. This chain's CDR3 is CASSQQGVRHTEAFF. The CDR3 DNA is TGTGCCAGCAGTCAACAGGGCGTAAGGCACACTGAAGCTTTCTTT.

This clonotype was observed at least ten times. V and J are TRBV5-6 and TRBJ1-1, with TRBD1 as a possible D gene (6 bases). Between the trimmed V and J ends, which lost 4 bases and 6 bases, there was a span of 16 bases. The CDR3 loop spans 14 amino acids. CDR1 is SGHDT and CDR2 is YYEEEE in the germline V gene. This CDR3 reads CASSPSRGGAEAFF. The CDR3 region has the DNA TGTGCCAGCAGCCCCTCCAGGGGTGGAGCTGAAGCTTTCTTT.

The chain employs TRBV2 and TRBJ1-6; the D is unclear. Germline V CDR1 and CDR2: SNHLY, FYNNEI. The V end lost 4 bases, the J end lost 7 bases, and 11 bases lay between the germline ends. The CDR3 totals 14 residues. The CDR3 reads CASSVGQDNSPLHF. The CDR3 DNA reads TGTGCCAGCAGTGTTGGGCAGGACAATTCACCCCTCCACTTT.

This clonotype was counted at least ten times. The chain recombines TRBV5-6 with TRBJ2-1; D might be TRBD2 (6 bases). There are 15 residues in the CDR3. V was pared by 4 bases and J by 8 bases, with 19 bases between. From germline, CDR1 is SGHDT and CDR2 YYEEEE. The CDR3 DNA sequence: TGTGCCAGCAGCCCCGGACTATCTGTATTGGATGAGCAGTTCTTC. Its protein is CASSPGLSVLDEQFF.

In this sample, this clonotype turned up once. The CDR3 reads CASSERNSVVSYEQYF. CDR3 bases: TGTGCCAGCAGTGAACGGAACAGCGTCGTCTCCTACGAGCAGTACTTC. This chain connects TRBV2 to TRBJ2-7; the D is unclear. Germline V gene data show CDR1 as SNHLY and CDR2 as FYNNEI. This CDR3 spans 16 amino acids. Trimming stripped 2 bases from V and 0 bases from J, with 14 bases between.

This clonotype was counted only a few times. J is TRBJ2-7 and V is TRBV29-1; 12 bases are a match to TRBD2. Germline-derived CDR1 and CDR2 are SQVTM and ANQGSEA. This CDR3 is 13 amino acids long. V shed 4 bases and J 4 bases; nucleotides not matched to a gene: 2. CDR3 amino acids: CSVGLAGVYEQYF. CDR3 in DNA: TGCAGCGTTGGACTAGCGGGAGTGTACGAGCAGTACTTC.

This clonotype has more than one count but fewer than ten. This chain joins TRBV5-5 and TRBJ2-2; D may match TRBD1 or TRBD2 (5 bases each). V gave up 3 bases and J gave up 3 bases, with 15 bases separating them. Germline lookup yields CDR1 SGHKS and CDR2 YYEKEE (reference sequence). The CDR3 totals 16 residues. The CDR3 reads CASSWPLEGHTGELFF. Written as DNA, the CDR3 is TGTGCCAGCAGCTGGCCCCTCGAGGGACACACCGGGGAGCTGTTTTTT.

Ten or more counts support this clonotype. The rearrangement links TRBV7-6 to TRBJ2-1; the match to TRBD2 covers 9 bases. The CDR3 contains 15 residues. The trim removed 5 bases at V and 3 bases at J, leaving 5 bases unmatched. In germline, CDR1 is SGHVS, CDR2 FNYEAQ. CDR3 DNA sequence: TGTGCCAGCAGCGATAGCGGGGGAGGCTACAATGAGCAGTTCTTC. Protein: CASSDSGGGYNEQFF.

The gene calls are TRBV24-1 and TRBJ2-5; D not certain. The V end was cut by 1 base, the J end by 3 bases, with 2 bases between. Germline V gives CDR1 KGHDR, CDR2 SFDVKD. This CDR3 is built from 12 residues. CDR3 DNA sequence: TGTGCCACCAGTGATTTTGAAGAGACCCAGTACTTC. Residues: CATSDFEETQYF.

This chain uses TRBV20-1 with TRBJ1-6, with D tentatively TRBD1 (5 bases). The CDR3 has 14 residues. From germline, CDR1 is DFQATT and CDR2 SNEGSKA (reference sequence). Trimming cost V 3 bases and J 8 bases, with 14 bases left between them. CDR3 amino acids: CSASAGTVDSPLHF. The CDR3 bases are TGCAGTGCTAGTGCCGGGACGGTGGATTCACCCCTCCACTTT.

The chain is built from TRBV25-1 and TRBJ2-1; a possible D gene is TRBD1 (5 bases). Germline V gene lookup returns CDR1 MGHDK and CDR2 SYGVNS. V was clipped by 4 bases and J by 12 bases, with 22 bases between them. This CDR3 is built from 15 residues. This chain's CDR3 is CASSALLVGAMGQFF. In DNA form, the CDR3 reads TGTGCCAGCAGTGCTCTCCTTGTAGGGGCAATGGGGCAGTTCTTC. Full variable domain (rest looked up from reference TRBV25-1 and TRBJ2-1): EADIYQTPRYLVIGTGKKITLECSQTMGHDKMYWYQQDPGMELHLIHYSYGVNSTEKGDLSSESTVSRIRTEHFPLTLESARPSHTSQYLCASSALLVGAMGQFFGPGTRLTVL.

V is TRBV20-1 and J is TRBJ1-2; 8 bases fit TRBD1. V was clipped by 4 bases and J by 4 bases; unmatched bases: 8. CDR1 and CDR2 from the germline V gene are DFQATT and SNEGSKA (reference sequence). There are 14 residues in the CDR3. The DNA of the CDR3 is TGCAGTGCTATAGTCACAGGGGGGACCTATGGCTACACCTTC. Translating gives CSAIVTGGTYGYTF.

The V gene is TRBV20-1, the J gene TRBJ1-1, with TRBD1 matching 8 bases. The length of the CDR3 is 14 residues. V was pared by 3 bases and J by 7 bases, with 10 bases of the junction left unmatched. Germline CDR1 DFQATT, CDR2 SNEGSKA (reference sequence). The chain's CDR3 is CSARSGGTSFEAFF. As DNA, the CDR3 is TGCAGTGCTAGGTCAGGGGGCACTTCTTTTGAAGCTTTCTTT.

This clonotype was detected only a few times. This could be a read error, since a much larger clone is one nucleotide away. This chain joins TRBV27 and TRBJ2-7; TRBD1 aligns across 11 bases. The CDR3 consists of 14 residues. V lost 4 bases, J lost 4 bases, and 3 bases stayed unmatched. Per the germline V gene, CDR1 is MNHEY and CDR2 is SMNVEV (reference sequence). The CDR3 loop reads CASSYGTGGYEQYF. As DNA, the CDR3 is TGTGCCAGCAGTTACGGGACAGGGGGTTACGAGCAGTACTTC.

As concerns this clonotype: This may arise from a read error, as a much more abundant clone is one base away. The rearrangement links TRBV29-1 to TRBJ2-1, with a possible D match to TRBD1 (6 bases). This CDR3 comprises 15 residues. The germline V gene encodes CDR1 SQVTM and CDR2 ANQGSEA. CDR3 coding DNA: TGCAGCGTTGAAGGAGGGCAGGGGATCTACGATGAGCAGTTCTTC. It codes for CSVEGGQGIYDEQFF.

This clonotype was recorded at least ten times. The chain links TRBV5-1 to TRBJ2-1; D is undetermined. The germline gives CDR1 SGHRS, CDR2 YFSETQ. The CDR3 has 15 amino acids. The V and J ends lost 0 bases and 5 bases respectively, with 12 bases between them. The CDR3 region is CASSLEVLDDNEQFF. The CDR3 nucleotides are TGCGCCAGCAGCTTGGAGGTCTTAGATGACAATGAGCAGTTCTTC.

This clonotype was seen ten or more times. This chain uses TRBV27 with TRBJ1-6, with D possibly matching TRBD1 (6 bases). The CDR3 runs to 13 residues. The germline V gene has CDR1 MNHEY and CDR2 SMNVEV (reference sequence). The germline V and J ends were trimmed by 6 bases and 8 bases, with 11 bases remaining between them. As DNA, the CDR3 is TGTGCCAGCAGCAACAGGGAATATTCACCCCTCCACTTT. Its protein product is CASSNREYSPLHF.

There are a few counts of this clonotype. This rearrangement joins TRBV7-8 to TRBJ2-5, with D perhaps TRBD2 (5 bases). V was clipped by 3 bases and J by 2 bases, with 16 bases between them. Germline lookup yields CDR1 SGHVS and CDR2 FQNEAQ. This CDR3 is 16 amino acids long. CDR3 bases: TGTGCCAGCAGCTTTAAACTAGGAGGCAGTCAAGAGACCCAGTACTTC. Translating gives CASSFKLGGSQETQYF.

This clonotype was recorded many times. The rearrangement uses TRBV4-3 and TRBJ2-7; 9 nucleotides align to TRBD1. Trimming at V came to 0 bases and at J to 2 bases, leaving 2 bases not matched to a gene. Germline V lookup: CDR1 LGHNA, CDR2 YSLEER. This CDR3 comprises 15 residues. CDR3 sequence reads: CASSQDRDRAYEQYF. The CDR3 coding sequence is TGCGCCAGCAGCCAAGACCGGGACAGGGCCTACGAGCAGTACTTC.

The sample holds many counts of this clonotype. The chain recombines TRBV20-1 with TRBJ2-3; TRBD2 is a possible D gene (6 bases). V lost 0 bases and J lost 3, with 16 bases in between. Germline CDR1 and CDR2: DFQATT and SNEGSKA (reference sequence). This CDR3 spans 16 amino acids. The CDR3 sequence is CSARDQAGSETDTQYF. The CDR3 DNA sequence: TGCAGTGCTAGAGATCAGGCGGGATCTGAAACAGATACGCAGTATTTT.